This T cell receptor (beta chain) was captured by sequencing in a study of blood T cells in healthy people across ages. Primers used in a second PCR of about 6 to 11 cycles were a sample-barcoded 5' primer and a J-beta primer mix. TCRdb re-called the 5' RACE reads through MiXCR, storing one row per CDR3 protein. The table records hundreds of thousands of distinct CDR3 sequences, around 43% of them present only once. This clonotype was observed many times. Germline CDR1 and CDR2: SGHTA and FQGNSA. The CDR3 has 15 amino acids. The V end lost 0 bases, the J end lost 13 bases, and 19 bases lay between the germline ends.

The chain links TRBV7-2 to TRBJ2-4, with D tentatively TRBD2 (6 bases). The sequence came from a man of 80 years or more in good health. What was sequenced was blood. The CDR3 loop reads CASSLAYGLGLEQYF. Written as DNA, the CDR3 is TGTGCCAGCAGCTTAGCTTATGGGCTGGGACTGGAGCAGTACTTC.